This T cell receptor beta chain was captured in a study of T cell changes during pregnancy in multiple sclerosis. This clone was observed a single time. V was pared by 4 bases and J by 3 bases, with 13 bases between. The germline V gene encodes CDR1 SGHRS and CDR2 YFSETQ. The CDR3 is 15 amino acids. Clones were sequenced by immunoSEQ multiplex PCR, and TCRdb holds only the in-frame ones, with some missing. This table has over 90,000 clones, approximately 90% appearing once. This clonotype was sampled from a female donor in good health, enrolled as a control in a pregnancy study. The starting material was peripheral blood, obtained in the second trimester of pregnancy. This chain joins TRBV5-1 and TRBJ1-4, with D possibly being TRBD1 (6 bases). This CDR3 reads CASSPQGPSNEKLFF. The CDR3 coding sequence is TGCGCCAGCAGCCCCCAGGGGCCGTCTAATGAAAAACTGTTTTTT.